The table lists the clone carrying this T cell receptor beta chain with many counts. Its antigen is as yet unknown. Germline CDR1 SGHRS, CDR2 YFSETQ. Unmatched junction bases numbered 6, after V lost 3 bases and J lost 5 bases. The length of the CDR3 is 15 residues. Patients were all untreated before their thyroid surgery. The sample is drawn from a study of metastatic and nonmetastatic thyroid tumors. Whole-study context: Comparative analysis of repertoires was undertaken across blood and tumor or nodule tissue obtained from malignant and benign thyroid patients.

TCRdb reprocessed the PCR reads via MiXCR. The sample contains approximately 25,000 clones, over 15% of which appear only once. Broader study findings: Significantly higher TCR beta diversity was reportedly seen in malignant thyroid tumors than benign nodules, in blood and tumor.

The sequence was collected from a male donor with papillary thyroid cancer or a benign thyroid nodule (not recorded which). Some clones in this sample may be carry-over from other donors' samples. The chain combines TRBV5-1 with TRBJ2-3; 10 nucleotides line up with TRBD1. What was sequenced was blood. The DNA for the CDR3 is TGCGCCAGCAGCTGGGGACAGGGGCGAAGAGATACGCAGTATTTT. Amino acids: CASSWGQGRRDTQYF.